The source of this TCR beta chain is a study of human T cells and chemical hapten exposure. Looking at the study overall: Recorded diagnoses among the mostly female patients were alopecia areata, totalis or universalis.

MiXCR, run by TCRdb on the RACE reads, gives a single entry per CDR3 protein. The sample shows about 42,000 distinct CDR3 sequences, around 9% of them seen only once. Described time point: patch test 2, 6 weeks after DPC sensitization. Treatment given: therapeutic diphenylcyclopropenone sensitization with weekly scalp DPC. The template was total RNA from unfractionated whole blood. The V and J ends lost 0 bases and 5 bases, in that order; junction bases with no gene match: 5. The CDR3 loop spans 15 amino acids. Germline assignment: CDR1 LGHNA and CDR2 YSLEER. At least ten counts were recorded for this clonotype.

This specimen was whole blood, taken in connection with sensitization to the hapten diphenylcyclopropenone (DPC). The chain employs TRBV4-3 and TRBJ1-1; TRBD1 agrees at 8 bases. This clonotype was obtained from a woman aged 40 to 55 with alopecia areata. Some clones in this sample may be carry-over from other donors' samples. CDR3 amino acids: CASSQEGRGRTEAFF. The CDR3 region has the DNA TGCGCCAGCAGCCAAGAGGGCAGGGGGCGAACTGAAGCTTTCTTT.